This is a list of T cell receptor beta chains from one sample in a study of T cell repertoires and HLA-DP antigens. For these receptors, no antigen is known. Method: immunoSEQ multiplex PCR; TCRdb's copy keeps in-frame clones and lacks some. Of approximately 73,000 clones in the sample, around 80% were seen once. The sequenced sample consisted of CD4+ T cells from PBMCs. Receptor source: a man in his fifties or sixties in good health and CMV-seronegative. Both conserved end residues are part of each CDR3. D genes are given only for firm matches. Not all rows give a size; the values are once, few, many and, for expanded clones, a class.

clone_size	v_call	j_call	d_call	cdr3_aa	cdr3_nt
.	TRBV18	TRBJ2-2	.	CASSPGTGNTGELFF	TGTGCCAGCTCACCAGGGACCGGGAACACCGGGGAGCTGTTTTTT
.	TRBV5-6	TRBJ2-3	TRBD2	CASSSSGTTDTQYF	TGTGCCAGCAGCTCGAGCGGGACCACAGATACGCAGTATTTT
.	TRBV6-1	TRBJ2-4	.	CASSEATLYF	TGTGCCAGCAGTGAAGCAACGTTGTACTTC
.	TRBV28	TRBJ2-5	.	CASSLAGRQETQYF	TGTGCCAGCAGTTTAGCAGGGAGGCAAGAGACCCAGTACTTC
.	TRBV18	TRBJ1-5	.	CASSPRQNNQPQHF	TGTGCCAGCTCACCACGACAGAACAATCAGCCCCAGCATTTT
.	TRBV7-3	TRBJ2-1	TRBD2	CASSPLAGEHEQFF	TGTGCCAGCAGCCCACTAGCGGGAGAACATGAGCAGTTCTTC
.	TRBV5-1	TRBJ2-1	TRBD1	CASSLAPTGGNEQFF	TGCGCCAGCAGCTTGGCCCCCACAGGGGGCAATGAGCAGTTCTTC
.	TRBV15	TRBJ2-7	.	CATSRGGREQYF	TGTGCCACCAGCAGAGGAGGGAGGGAGCAGTACTTC
.	TRBV5-1	TRBJ2-5	TRBD2	CASKVAGVETQYF	TGCGCCAGCAAAGTAGCGGGAGTGGAGACCCAGTACTTC
.	TRBV5-6	TRBJ1-1	.	CASSPGMVNTEAFF	TGTGCCAGCAGCCCCGGGATGGTGAACACTGAAGCTTTCTTT
.	TRBV4-3	TRBJ2-3	TRBD1	CASSQETGRRTQYF	TGCGCCAGCAGCCAAGAGACAGGGCGGCGAACGCAGTATTTT
.	TRBV15	TRBJ2-1	.	CATSREFSEVLYNEQFF	TGTGCCACCAGCAGAGAATTTTCGGAGGTTTTATACAATGAGCAGTTCTTC
once	TRBV18	TRBJ1-1	.	CASSPGRANTEAFF	TGTGCCAGCTCACCCGGACGGGCGAACACTGAAGCTTTCTTT
.	TRBV28	TRBJ2-3	TRBD2	CASRTSVRTDTQYF	TGTGCCAGCAGAACTAGCGTTAGAACAGATACGCAGTATTTT
.	TRBV6-5	TRBJ1-1	.	CASSYTGRNTEAFF	TGTGCCAGCAGTTACACAGGGAGAAACACTGAAGCTTTCTTT
.	TRBV7-2	TRBJ1-4	.	CASSFSAASTNEKLFF	TGTGCCAGCAGCTTTTCGGCGGCCTCAACTAATGAAAAACTGTTTTTT
.	TRBV7-2	TRBJ2-2	TRBD2	CASSRSGSDTGELFF	TGTGCCAGCAGTCGTAGCGGGAGTGACACCGGGGAGCTGTTTTTT
.	TRBV5-4	TRBJ2-5	TRBD2	CASSSLAVAQETQYF	TGTGCCAGCAGCTCCCTAGCGGTGGCCCAAGAGACCCAGTACTTC
few	TRBV7-2	TRBJ1-3	.	CASSLAGGSGNTIYF	TGTGCCAGCAGCTTAGCGGGTGGCTCTGGAAACACCATATATTTT
many	TRBV5-6	TRBJ1-1	.	CASSLAPDGLNTEAFF	TGTGCCAGCAGCTTGGCCCCGGACGGCTTGAACACTGAAGCTTTCTTT
.	TRBV10-1	TRBJ2-7	TRBD1	CASSSGQTYEQYF	TGCGCCAGCAGTTCGGGACAGACCTACGAGCAGTACTTC
.	TRBV19	TRBJ1-3	.	CASSPRGSGNTIYF	TGTGCCAGCTCACCTCGGGGCTCTGGAAACACCATATATTTT
.	TRBV29-1	TRBJ2-2	TRBD1	CSVSGTGNTGELFF	TGCAGCGTTTCCGGGACAGGAAACACCGGGGAGCTGTTTTTT
.	TRBV5-4	TRBJ2-5	TRBD1	CASSLLGTVIQETQYF	TGTGCCAGCAGCTTGTTGGGGACAGTGATCCAAGAGACCCAGTACTTC
.	TRBV7-2	TRBJ2-5	TRBD1	CASSRSGTGGETQYF	TGTGCCAGCAGCCGTTCCGGGACAGGGGGGGAGACCCAGTACTTC
.	TRBV5-1	TRBJ2-5	TRBD2	CASSMGLAGEETQYF	TGCGCCAGCAGCATGGGACTAGCGGGGGAAGAGACCCAGTACTTC
few	TRBV29-1	TRBJ1-2	.	CSANSLRGYTF	TGCAGCGCCAACAGCCTCCGGGGCTACACCTTC
.	TRBV6-5	TRBJ2-3	.	CASSSMTDTQYF	TGTGCCAGCAGTTCTATGACAGATACGCAGTATTTT
.	TRBV5-8	TRBJ2-1	TRBD1	CASSQQGHEQFF	TGTGCCAGCAGCCAACAGGGGCATGAGCAGTTCTTC
.	TRBV2	TRBJ2-1	.	CASSERDRRFF	TGTGCCAGCAGTGAGAGAGACCGCCGCTTCTTC
.	TRBV11-3	TRBJ1-1	TRBD1	CASSSYRGGTEAFF	TGTGCCAGCAGCTCCTACAGGGGCGGAACTGAAGCTTTCTTT
.	TRBV18	TRBJ2-3	.	CASSLRTDTQYF	TGTGCCAGCTCACTACGCACAGATACGCAGTATTTT
once	TRBV5-5	TRBJ2-2	.	CASSFLGRATGELFF	TGTGCCAGCAGCTTTTTAGGCAGGGCCACCGGGGAGCTGTTTTTT
.	TRBV5-5	TRBJ1-3	.	CASSRQTGSGNTIYF	TGTGCCAGCAGCCGCCAGACAGGATCTGGAAACACCATATATTTT
.	TRBV7-9	TRBJ2-5	TRBD2	CASSTPSGGLQETQYF	TGTGCCAGCAGCACCCCTAGCGGGGGTCTACAAGAGACCCAGTACTTC
.	TRBV19	TRBJ1-3	TRBD1	CASSWDSSFSGNTIYF	TGTGCCAGTAGTTGGGACAGTTCCTTCTCTGGAAACACCATATATTTT
.	TRBV5-6	TRBJ2-6	.	CASTWSFSSSGANVLTF	TGTGCCAGCACTTGGTCGTTTTCAAGCTCTGGGGCCAACGTCCTGACTTTC
.	TRBV11-2	TRBJ2-7	TRBD1	CASSPDRDEQYF	TGTGCCAGCAGCCCAGACAGGGACGAGCAGTACTTC
.	TRBV9	TRBJ2-5	TRBD2	CASSVGLAGARYQETQYF	TGTGCCAGCAGCGTAGGGCTAGCGGGGGCCCGGTACCAAGAGACCCAGTACTTC
few	TRBV6-5	TRBJ1-2	.	CASGGNYGYTF	TGTGCCAGCGGAGGCAACTATGGCTACACCTTC